A single count supports the clone carrying this TCR beta chain. This sample is part of a study of regulatory dendritic cells for organ transplantation. Repertoires were generated with immunoSEQ multiplex PCR, while TCRdb's copy carries only in-frame clones and drops some. The table has around 29,000 clones, approximately 82% seen once; the top ten hold roughly 0.4%. CDR3 length equals 16 residues. Germline lookup yields CDR1 SGHTA and CDR2 FQGNSA. V lost 7 bases, J lost 0 bases, and 8 bases stayed unmatched. Material: naive CD8+ T cells from blood. The subset here: CD45RA+ naive T cells. This receptor was identified in a human donor in good health. The rearrangement uses TRBV7-2 and TRBJ1-2; 10 bases fit TRBD1. The CDR3 sequence is CASIDRDRGANYGYTF. For the CDR3, the DNA is TGTGCCAGCATCGACCGGGACAGGGGCGCTAACTATGGCTACACCTTC.